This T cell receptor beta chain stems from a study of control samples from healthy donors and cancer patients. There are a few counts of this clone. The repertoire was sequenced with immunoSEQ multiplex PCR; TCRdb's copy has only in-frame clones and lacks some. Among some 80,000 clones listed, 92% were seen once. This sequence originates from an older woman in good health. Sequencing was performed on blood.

This chain's CDR3 is CASSYYKSGGANVLTF. CDR3 nucleotides: TGTGCCAGCAGTTACTATAAATCTGGAGGGGCCAACGTCCTGACTTTC. The V and J genes are TRBV6-5 and TRBJ2-6; D not certain. Deletions cut 1 base from V and 4 bases from J, with 11 bases between. This CDR3 contains 16 residues. Germline CDR1 and CDR2: MNHEY and SVGAGI.